Listed below are T cell receptor beta chains from one sample, sequenced in a study of cytomegalovirus exposure and HLA in healthy donors. TCRdb's table, derived via immunoSEQ multiplex PCR, lists solely in-frame clones and lacks some. The top ten hold 1.5% to 2% of the sample, which has around 120,000 clones, approximately 88% seen once. The source material was PBMCs. The receptors stem from a young man in good health and CMV-seronegative. Both conserved end residues are part of each CDR3. A D gene is named only where the DNA matches it firmly. Rows give clone size only sometimes, using once, few, many, or a class for an expanded clone.

TRBV27,TRBJ2-5,-,-,CASSQDRQETQYF,TGTGCCAGCAGTCAAGACAGGCAAGAGACCCAGTACTTC
TRBV6-5,TRBJ2-7,TRBD1,-,CASSSHVGTVTYEQYF,TGTGCCAGCAGTTCCCACGTCGGGACAGTCACCTACGAGCAGTACTTC
TRBV27,TRBJ2-7,-,-,CATRRGSSYEQYF,TGTGCCACTCGGAGGGGTTCGTCCTACGAGCAGTACTTC
TRBV6-6,TRBJ1-2,TRBD1,once,CASSYDPGQGPHGYTF,TGTGCCAGCAGTTACGACCCGGGACAGGGCCCTCATGGCTACACCTTC
TRBV19,TRBJ2-1,TRBD2,few,CASSSITSGRGSYNEQFF,TGTGCCAGTAGCTCAATTACTAGCGGGCGCGGATCCTACAATGAGCAGTTCTTC
TRBV7-8,TRBJ1-2,TRBD1,once,CASSNRTGVYGYTF,TGTGCCAGCAGCAATCGGACAGGGGTATATGGCTACACCTTC
TRBV10-1,TRBJ1-1,-,-,CASSENYGQTDTEAFF,TGCGCCAGCAGTGAGAACTACGGACAGACCGACACTGAAGCTTTCTTT
TRBV28,TRBJ2-7,TRBD1,-,CASLTTGGTMGEQYF,TGTGCCAGTCTGACGACAGGGGGCACTATGGGCGAGCAGTACTTC
TRBV27,TRBJ1-4,-,-,CASSPAREVINEKLFF,TGTGCCAGCAGTCCGGCCCGGGAGGTTATTAATGAAAAACTGTTTTTT
TRBV27,TRBJ2-5,-,-,CASSLGQGETQYF,TGTGCCAGCAGTTTAGGGCAGGGAGAGACCCAGTACTTC
TRBV2,TRBJ1-1,-,-,CASSPLDSTNTEAFF,TGTGCCAGCAGCCCCCTGGACAGCACGAACACTGAAGCTTTCTTT
TRBV25-1,TRBJ2-1,-,-,CASTDVAYNEQFF,TGTGCCAGCACCGATGTAGCCTACAATGAGCAGTTCTTC
TRBV25-1,TRBJ1-4,-,once,CASSGGKGVGEKLFF,TGTGCCAGCAGTGGTGGTAAGGGGGTGGGTGAAAAACTGTTTTTT
TRBV18,TRBJ2-3,-,-,CASSPPPADTQYF,TGTGCCAGCTCACCCCCCCCAGCAGATACGCAGTATTTT
TRBV25-1,TRBJ2-7,-,-,CATTWAGVGEQYF,TGTGCCACCACCTGGGCAGGGGTGGGCGAGCAGTACTTC